This entry lists 20 T cell receptor beta chains sequenced from one sample in a study of blood T cells in healthy people across ages. For the second PCR, which ran for about 7 to 11 cycles, a sample-barcoded 5' primer and a J-beta primer mix were used. TCRdb ran MiXCR on the 5' RACE reads and lists one entry per CDR3 protein. Among approximately 900,000 distinct CDR3 sequences listed, almost 30% were seen once. These data were also filed under a second study, of T cells of mothers and their children.

The sequencing input was blood. All receptors come from a woman in her 40s in good health.

The J gene is TRBJ2-3, the V gene TRBV20-1; D gene ambiguous. CDR3 length equals 14 residues. Trimming took off 2 bases at V and 1 base at J, with 10 bases between the two ends. Germline CDR1 is DFQATT and CDR2 is SNEGSKA (reference sequence). CDR3 sequence: CSARSPSGTDTQYF. As DNA, the CDR3 is TGCAGTGCTAGATCCCCCTCGGGCACAGATACGCAGTATTTT.

CDR3 sequence: CASSWPSDRNTEAFF. CDR3 sequence (DNA): TGTGCCAGCAGTTGGCCCTCGGACAGGAACACTGAAGCTTTCTTT. This rearrangement joins TRBV6-2 or TRBV6-3 to TRBJ1-1; D is perhaps TRBD1 (6 bases). This CDR3 comprises 15 residues. Trimming cost V 4 bases and J 1 base, with 13 bases left between them. Germline assignment: CDR1 MNHEY and CDR2 SVGEGT.

The sample holds many counts of this clonotype. J is TRBJ2-3 and V is TRBV7-2, with D perhaps matching TRBD2 (6 bases). The ends were cut back, 5 bases at V and 4 bases at J, with 13 bases in the middle. In germline, CDR1 is SGHTA, CDR2 FQGNSA. There are 14 residues in the CDR3. The chain's CDR3 is CASSRGTDPDTQYF. For the CDR3, the DNA is TGTGCCAGCAGCCGCGGGACGGACCCAGATACGCAGTATTTT.

As to this clonotype: It is unclear where the CDR3 begins or ends on the DNA, so no DNA is shown, and the CDR3 is as TCRdb lists it. The chain recombines TRBV7-9 with TRBJ1-1; TRBD1, as called in the table, went unchecked against the DNA. The germline CDR1 and CDR2 sequences are SEHNR and FQNEAQ (reference sequence). The CDR3 extends over 15 residues, inclusive of both ends. This CDR3 reads CASSFGPGMNTEAFF.

The J gene is TRBJ2-5, the V gene TRBV6-6; D gene uncertain. This CDR3 comprises 14 residues. Looked up from germline, CDR1 is MNHNY and CDR2 is SVGAGI (reference sequence). V lost 0 bases, J lost 4 bases, and 9 bases lay in between. CDR3 sequence: CASSYSGLGETQYF. The CDR3 nucleotides read TGTGCCAGCAGTTACTCAGGGTTGGGAGAGACCCAGTACTTC.

This clonotype was seen ten or more times. V usage is TRBV6-5 and J usage is TRBJ2-1; D tentatively reads TRBD1 or TRBD2 (5 bases each). The germline V gene encodes CDR1 MNHEY and CDR2 SVGAGI. CDR3 length: 18 residues. Trimming removed 0 bases from V and 7 bases from J, with 22 bases in between. CDR3 coding DNA: TGTGCCAGCAGTTACTCCCGGACGGGGCCCCTTGGTGGGAATGAGCAGTTCTTC. Its protein product is CASSYSRTGPLGGNEQFF.

The rearrangement joins TRBV4-1 to TRBJ1-6; 9 positions agree with TRBD1. V lost 8 bases to trimming and J lost 5 bases; unmatched junction nucleotides: 4. CDR1 is MGHRA, CDR2 YSYEKL, per germline. The CDR3 spans 14 residues. DNA for the CDR3: TGCGCCAGCGGGCGGACAGGGGATAATTCACCCCTCCACTTT. It yields the protein CASGRTGDNSPLHF.

Note on this clonotype: This may arise from a read error, as a much more abundant clone is one base away. CDR3 coding DNA: TGTGCCAGCAGCTTAGATTTTGGGGATTACGGGTATGGCCACACCTTC. Amino acids: CASSLDFGDYGYGHTF. V gene TRBV7-2 combines with J gene TRBJ1-2; D is ambiguous. This CDR3 has 16 amino acids. CDR1 SGHTA and CDR2 FQGNSA come from the germline V gene.

The rearrangement joins TRBV1 to TRBJ2-7; the table assigns TRBD1, which was not confirmed against the DNA. TRBV1 is deemed a pseudogene. The CDR3 extends over 18 amino acids. CDR3 in amino acids: CTSSQDQGGGGRPYEQYF. The CDR3 DNA reads as TGCACCAGCAGCCAAGATCAAGGAGGCGGGGGGCGGCCCTACGAGCAGTACTTC.

This chain joins TRBV5-5 and TRBJ1-1; TRBD1 is a possible D gene (5 bases). Germline V gives CDR1 SGHKS, CDR2 YYEKEE (reference sequence). This CDR3 is 15 amino acids long. With 0 bases removed from V and 8 bases from J, the gap between germline ends came to 17 bases. This chain's CDR3 is CASSLEGREGGEAFF. CDR3 bases: TGTGCCAGCAGCTTGGAGGGCAGGGAGGGTGGCGAAGCTTTCTTT.

This clonotype has at least ten counts. J is TRBJ2-7 and V is TRBV3-1, with TRBD2 matching over 14 bases. Germline values: CDR1 LGHDT, CDR2 YNNKEL (reference sequence). Losses at the gene ends were 3 bases for V and 3 bases for J; bases not matched to a gene: 4. This CDR3 has 16 residues. The CDR3 here is CASSHGLAGGLYEQYF. The CDR3 coding sequence is TGTGCCAGCAGCCACGGACTAGCGGGGGGTCTCTACGAGCAGTACTTC.

The V call is TRBV20-1, the J call TRBJ1-2; D not certain. V lost 4 bases and J lost 7, with 7 bases in between. This CDR3 comprises 10 residues. Germline CDR1 and CDR2: DFQATT and SNEGSKA (reference sequence). This CDR3 reads CSAIPGGYTF. CDR3 coding DNA: TGCAGTGCTATCCCTGGTGGCTACACCTTC.

V gene TRBV18 combines with J gene TRBJ1-5, with no clear D. CDR1 KGHSH and CDR2 LQKENI come from the germline V gene. CDR3 length: 15 amino acids. V was pared by 6 bases and J by 3 bases, with 15 bases between. The CDR3, as DNA: TGTGCCAGCTCCCCCGGCTCACTTATCAATCAGCCCCAGCATTTT. Amino acids: CASSPGSLINQPQHF.

This clonotype was found a few times. The chain is built from TRBV20-1 and TRBJ2-5; D is unresolved. Germline V gene lookup returns CDR1 DFQATT and CDR2 SNEGSKA (reference sequence). V lost 3 bases to trimming and J lost 4 bases, with 9 bases between them. The CDR3 sequence is 12 residues long. CDR3 coding DNA: TGCAGTGCTAGGGGTCTCATAGAGACCCAGTACTTC. As protein: CSARGLIETQYF.

This chain links TRBV7-2 with TRBJ2-1; 10 nucleotides align to TRBD1. Germline V gives CDR1 SGHTA, CDR2 FQGNSA. The V and J ends lost 4 bases and 6 bases, in that order; junction bases with no gene match: 9. CDR3 size: 16 residues. CDR3 coding DNA: TGTGCCAGCAGCTACTACCGGGACAGGGGAACCAATGAGCAGTTCTTC. Translating it yields CASSYYRDRGTNEQFF.

This sequence joins TRBV5-6 and TRBJ2-5; 10 nucleotides agree with TRBD2. J lost 11 bases, V lost 2 bases, and 9 bases had no gene match. The CDR3 is made up of 14 amino acids. Germline V gene data show CDR1 as SGHDT and CDR2 as YYEEEE. Written as DNA, the CDR3 is TGTGCCAGCAGCTTACTAGCGGGGCACAATGAGCAGTACTTC. As protein: CASSLLAGHNEQYF.

V gene TRBV6-1 combines with J gene TRBJ2-2, with unresolved D. The V gene's germline CDR1 is MNHNS and CDR2 SASEGT. Trimming took off 9 bases at V and 2 bases at J, with 10 bases between the two ends. CDR3 size: 13 residues. The CDR3 loop is CASKDGNTGELFF. CDR3 nucleotides: TGTGCCAGTAAGGACGGAAACACCGGGGAGCTGTTTTTT.

The chain combines TRBV29-1 with TRBJ1-4; D is unclear. The CDR3 extends over 10 amino acids. The germline V gene has CDR1 SQVTM and CDR2 ANQGSEA. V was pared by 4 bases and J by 10 bases, with 7 bases between. The CDR3 DNA follows: TGCAGCGTTGCGATGGGAAAACTGTTTTTT. As protein: CSVAMGKLFF. Together with reference TRBV29-1 and TRBJ1-4, the CDR3 gives the full variable domain: SAVISQKPSRDICQRGTSLTIQCQVDSQVTMMFWYRQQPGQSLTLIATANQGSEATYESGFVIDKFPISRPNLTFSTLTVSNMSPEDSSIYLCSVAMGKLFFGSGTQLSVL.

The genes are TRBV5-5 and TRBJ1-5; D uncertain. V was clipped by 4 bases and J by 0 bases, with 8 bases between them. This CDR3 is built from 14 residues. Germline CDR1 SGHKS, CDR2 YYEKEE (reference sequence). The CDR3 spells CASSVQLSNQPQHF. The CDR3 DNA is TGTGCCAGCAGCGTCCAGCTTAGCAATCAGCCCCAGCATTTT. The whole variable domain, filled in from reference TRBV5-5 and TRBJ1-5, reads DAGVTQSPTHLIKTRGQQVTLRCSPISGHKSVSWYQQVLGQGPQFIFQYYEKEERGRGNFPDRFSARQFPNYSSELNVNALLLGDSALYLCASSVQLSNQPQHFGDGTRLSIL.

This clonotype was seen a handful of times. This chain connects TRBV6-5 to TRBJ1-4, with D tentatively TRBD1 (5 bases). With 6 bases removed from V and 2 bases from J, the gap between germline ends came to 10 bases. Germline assignment: CDR1 MNHEY and CDR2 SVGAGI. This CDR3 has 14 residues. CDR3 DNA: TGTGCCAGCAGCAAGGGGAGGACTAATGAAAAACTGTTTTTT. It is translated as CASSKGRTNEKLFF.